A single sample is the source of the 14 T cell receptor beta chains below, sequenced in a study of control samples from healthy donors and cancer patients. The data were produced by immunoSEQ multiplex PCR, yet TCRdb's version contains in-frame clones alone and is incomplete. The table lists roughly 55,000 clones, approximately 95% of them singletons. The sample was blood. Receptors originate from a woman aged 18 to 35 in good health.

The chain couples TRBV24-1 to TRBJ2-1; no reliable D call. The germline CDR1 and CDR2 sequences are KGHDR and SFDVKD. The V end lost 3 bases, the J end lost 4 bases, and 6 bases lay between the germline ends. The CDR3 runs 13 residues. The CDR3 reads CATSDLWYNEQFF. The DNA of the CDR3 is TGTGCCACCAGTGATCTCTGGTACAATGAGCAGTTCTTC.

The chain carries TRBV7-8 and TRBJ2-3; either TRBD1 or TRBD2 may fit D (5 bases each). The germline gives CDR1 SGHVS, CDR2 FQNEAQ. V was trimmed by 5 bases and J by 5 bases, leaving 23 bases between them. This CDR3 contains 17 residues. The DNA for the CDR3 is TGTGCCAGCAGCCATTCCGTTAGGGACGTGAGAGAAGATACGCAGTATTTT. Translated: CASSHSVRDVREDTQYF.

The J gene is TRBJ2-3, the V gene TRBV19; 12 bases map to TRBD2. Germline CDR1 LNHDA, CDR2 SQIVND (reference sequence). V shed 7 bases, J shed 2 bases, and the junction held 7 bases outside the gene matches. The CDR3 consists of 16 residues. CDR3: CASTSRLAGVTDTQYF. DNA for the CDR3: TGTGCCAGTACCTCCAGACTAGCGGGGGTCACAGATACGCAGTATTTT.

The rearrangement joins TRBV5-1 to TRBJ1-2; possible D gene TRBD1, 5 bases. CDR1 and CDR2 (germline): SGHRS, YFSETQ. V was shortened by 0 bases and J by 4 bases, with 16 bases between the two germline ends. The CDR3 sequence is 16 residues long. The CDR3 region has the DNA TGCGCCAGCAGCTTGGCCCTTGGGGTTGGGGGCTATGGCTACACCTTC. It codes for CASSLALGVGGYGYTF.

The gene calls are TRBV4-1 and TRBJ2-4, with D perhaps assigned TRBD1 or TRBD2 (5 bases each). Trimming took 9 bases from V and 3 from J, leaving 15 bases between them. CDR1 and CDR2 from the germline V gene are MGHRA and YSYEKL. The CDR3 spans 14 residues. CDR3 sequence (DNA): TGCGCCAGTAACGGGGCTACGGACAAAAACATTCAGTACTTC. Protein: CASNGATDKNIQYF.

This chain joins TRBV10-3 and TRBJ1-5, with D maybe TRBD1 (5 bases). Deletions cut 6 bases from V and 8 bases from J, with 17 bases between. The CDR3 length is 14 residues. Germline V gene lookup returns CDR1 ENHRY and CDR2 SYGVKD. DNA for the CDR3: TGTGCCATCAGCCCCGGGCCAGGGTTGGAGCCCCAGCATTTT. It translates to CAISPGPGLEPQHF.

This clone was seen just once. This chain connects TRBV6-5 to TRBJ1-2, with TRBD1 matching over 11 bases. CDR3 length: 15 amino acids. V was pared by 5 bases and J by 4 bases, with 6 bases of the junction left unmatched. Germline V CDR1 and CDR2: MNHEY, SVGAGI. DNA of the CDR3: TGTGCCAGCAGTACCGGGACAGGGGGGTTCTATGGCTACACCTTC. This translates into CASSTGTGGFYGYTF.

The gene calls are TRBV5-1 and TRBJ1-3; 8 bases map to TRBD1. Germline V gene sequence: CDR1 SGHRS, CDR2 YFSETQ. The J segment lost 0 bases and the V segment lost 4 bases, leaving 9 bases of the junction unmatched. There are 17 residues in the CDR3. The CDR3 is CASSPTGQGASGNTIYF. CDR3 DNA: TGCGCCAGCAGCCCGACGGGGCAGGGGGCCTCTGGAAACACCATATATTTT.

The chain combines TRBV11-2 with TRBJ1-6; D remains ambiguous. V was cut by 0 bases and J by 8 bases, with 5 bases left in between. This CDR3 contains 13 residues. The germline gives CDR1 SGHAT, CDR2 FQNNGV. The CDR3 here is CASSLDADSPLHF. The CDR3, as DNA: TGTGCCAGCAGCTTAGACGCGGATTCACCCCTCCACTTT.

The genes are TRBV18 and TRBJ1-5; TRBD1 matches at 7 bases. The CDR3 covers 14 residues. The germline gives CDR1 KGHSH, CDR2 LQKENI. V was pared by 3 bases and J by 2 bases, with 1 base of the junction left unmatched. CDR3 amino acids: CASSPTGGNQPQHF. The CDR3 region has the DNA TGTGCCAGCTCACCCACAGGGGGCAATCAGCCCCAGCATTTT.

This clone was observed a handful of times. The J gene is TRBJ2-7, the V gene TRBV6-5; 9 nucleotides align to TRBD1. CDR3 length: 14 amino acids. The ends lost 6 bases at V and 1 base at J; junction bases unmatched: 4. Germline values: CDR1 MNHEY, CDR2 SVGAGI. The CDR3 coding sequence is TGTGCCAGCAGCCCCGGGACAGGGTCCTACGAGCAGTACTTC. Amino acids: CASSPGTGSYEQYF.

The rearrangement joins TRBV24-1 to TRBJ1-2; 10 bases line up with TRBD1. Germline V gene data show CDR1 as KGHDR and CDR2 as SFDVKD. After removal of 3 bases from V and 2 bases from J, the junction contained 2 bases not matched to a gene. The CDR3 totals 15 residues. This CDR3 reads CATSDPGQGNYGYTF. For the CDR3, the DNA is TGTGCCACCAGTGATCCGGGACAGGGGAACTATGGCTACACCTTC.

The chain combines TRBV6-1 with TRBJ2-7, with a weak D call TRBD1 (5 bases). Germline V gene lookup returns CDR1 MNHNS and CDR2 SASEGT. The CDR3 totals 15 residues. Trimming removed 2 bases at V and 3 bases at J, with 14 bases between. CDR3 sequence: CASSELDQGYYEQYF. Here the CDR3 DNA reads TGTGCCAGCAGTGAATTGGACCAGGGCTACTACGAGCAGTACTTC.

CDR3 nucleotides: TGTGCCAGCAGCTTAGGCGGGGGACAGGACCAAGAGACCCAGTACTTC. Its protein product is CASSLGGGQDQETQYF. The chain is built from TRBV7-8 and TRBJ2-5, with TRBD1 as a possible D gene (8 bases). CDR3 length: 16 amino acids. Germline V CDR1 and CDR2: SGHVS, FQNEAQ. V lost 1 base and J 0 bases, leaving 12 bases between the germline ends.